The 11 T cell receptor beta chains below come from one sample, sequenced in a study of CXCR3-negative and CXCR3-positive naive CD8 T cells. The authors made the TRB cDNA libraries by 5' RACE using UMI labels. Using the 5' RACE reads, TCRdb records one entry per CDR3 protein without DNA. The table lists approximately 40,000 distinct CDR3 sequences, with about 14% in the top ten. Sequencing was performed on memory CD8+ T cells from blood. The receptors come from a human donor in good health. Some clones in this sample may be carry-over from other donors' samples.

V gene TRBV9 combines with J gene TRBJ2-3; checking the TCRdb D call of TRBD2 is not possible without DNA. This CDR3 region has 14 residues. The germline V gene encodes CDR1 SGDLS and CDR2 YYNGEE. The CDR3 here is CASSALPTGDTQYF. Based on the CDR3 plus reference TRBV9 and TRBJ2-3, the full variable domain is DSGVTQTPKHLITATGQRVTLRCSPRSGDLSVYWYQQSLDQGLQFLIQYYNGEERAKGNILERFSAQQFPDLHSELNLSSLELGDSALYFCASSALPTGDTQYFGPGTRLTVL.

The chain has TRBV7-9 and TRBJ1-4; checking the TCRdb D call of TRBD1 is not possible without DNA. Germline V lookup: CDR1 SEHNR, CDR2 FQNEAQ (reference sequence). The CDR3 contains 15 residues. CDR3 loop: CASSPPGQGEEKLFF.

The V call is TRBV7-6, the J call TRBJ2-5; without DNA, the TCRdb call of TRBD2 cannot be checked. Germline CDR1 SGHVS, CDR2 FNYEAQ. The CDR3 has 17 residues. The CDR3 is CASSSGTSGRGRETQYF.

The V and J genes are TRBV28 and TRBJ2-2; TCRdb gives TRBD2 as the D gene, but with no DNA this cannot be confirmed. CDR1 is MDHEN, CDR2 SYDVKM, per germline. The CDR3 covers 16 residues. This chain's CDR3 is CASSPPGYFNTGELFF.

The CDR3 spells CASSYPGESSGEQYF. This rearrangement joins TRBV6-2 or TRBV6-3 to TRBJ2-7; TCRdb returns TRBD1, unconfirmable since there is no DNA. Germline CDR1 and CDR2: MNHEY and SVGEGT. There are 15 residues in the CDR3.

The chain joins TRBV14 to TRBJ2-7; TCRdb outputs TRBD1, but without DNA this stays unchecked. The CDR3 extends over 17 amino acids. The germline V gene has CDR1 SGHDN and CDR2 FVKESK. The CDR3 region is CASSRTGAAEGTYEQYF.

The CDR3 here is CSALAGGDYNEQFF. V gene TRBV20-1 combines with J gene TRBJ2-1; TCRdb's assignment of TRBD2 cannot be checked, as there is no DNA. Germline CDR1 reads DFQATT; CDR2 reads SNEGSKA (reference sequence). This CDR3 spans 14 amino acids.

The V and J genes are TRBV7-9 and TRBJ1-1; TCRdb reports TRBD1, a call that lacks DNA to check it against. The CDR3 contains 14 residues. From germline, CDR1 is SEHNR and CDR2 FQNEAQ (reference sequence). This CDR3 is CASSFPGQGEEAFF.

The CDR3 region is CASSSTGGETNEKLFF. The chain links TRBV5-1 to TRBJ1-4; lacking DNA, the TRBD1 call made by TCRdb goes unchecked. The germline gives CDR1 SGHRS, CDR2 YFSETQ. This CDR3 contains 16 residues.

The V gene is TRBV20-1, the J gene TRBJ2-2; the D gene TCRdb calls, TRBD1, cannot be checked with no DNA. There are 13 residues in the CDR3. Germline V gene data show CDR1 as DFQATT and CDR2 as SNEGSKA (reference sequence). CDR3 in amino acids: CSARGGPAGELFF.

The chain recombines TRBV29-1 with TRBJ2-1; TCRdb outputs TRBD1, but without DNA this stays unchecked. The CDR3 consists of 16 residues. Germline loops: CDR1 SQVTM, CDR2 ANQGSEA. The CDR3 here is CSVLQWTGVEMDEQFF.